Shown below are 15 T cell receptor beta chains from a single sample sequenced in a study of T-cell reconstitution after alpha-beta-depleted transplantation in children. Using unique molecular identifiers, the investigators prepared the TCRbeta library. A single record per CDR3 protein comes from TCRdb applying MiXCR to the PCR reads. The sample shows more than 200,000 distinct CDR3 sequences, around 25% of them seen only once. The sequencing here drew on PBMCs, mostly from graft donor cells, taken 360 days after TCRalphabeta/CD19-depleted stem cell transplant. The receptors originated from a female patient aged 2 to 10 who had a stem cell transplant for congenital amegakaryocytic thrombocytopenia, so the T cells may come from the graft donor.

J is TRBJ2-1 and V is TRBV4-1, with 7 bases aligning to TRBD2. CDR3 length: 16 residues. The trim removed 1 base at V and 5 bases at J, leaving 8 bases unmatched. Per the germline V gene, CDR1 is MGHRA and CDR2 is YSYEKL. CDR3 sequence (DNA): TGCGCCAGCAGCCAAGGTCCGACGGGGGGACACAATGAGCAGTTCTTC. The encoded protein is CASSQGPTGGHNEQFF.

This clonotype was detected only a few times. The chain has TRBV5-1 and TRBJ2-7; 7 nucleotides line up with TRBD1. Germline-derived CDR1 and CDR2 are SGHRS and YFSETQ. The CDR3 loop spans 14 amino acids. With 4 bases clipped from V and 2 bases from J, the junction kept 6 bases outside the gene matches. Written as DNA, the CDR3 is TGCGCCAGCAGCCTCGGACAGGCCCCCTACGAGCAGTACTTC. Translation: CASSLGQAPYEQYF.

The CDR3 region has the DNA TGTGCCAGCAGCTCCGCCCCTATTAGGAGTAATGAGCAGTTCTTC. This sequence encodes CASSSAPIRSNEQFF. The chain carries TRBV2 and TRBJ2-1; D gene uncertain. V lost 6 bases and J lost 7, with 19 bases in between. The length of the CDR3 is 15 residues. Germline loops: CDR1 SNHLY, CDR2 FYNNEI.

This chain uses TRBV6-1 with TRBJ1-4; 8 nucleotides agree with TRBD1. Germline CDR1 reads MNHNS; CDR2 reads SASEGT. Losses at the gene ends were 6 bases for V and 6 bases for J; bases not matched to a gene: 6. The CDR3 consists of 14 residues. DNA of the CDR3: TGTGCCAGCAGGCCAGGGGGCGCACATGAAAAACTGTTTTTT. Its protein product is CASRPGGAHEKLFF.

The rearrangement links TRBV27 to TRBJ2-1; D may be TRBD1 or TRBD2 (5 bases each). Germline CDR1 MNHEY, CDR2 SMNVEV (reference sequence). V was clipped by 4 bases and J by 8 bases, with 18 bases between them. CDR3 length equals 15 residues. The DNA for the CDR3 is TGTGCCAGCAGTTACTCCCGGGACCCAGCACATGAGCAGTTCTTC. Translated, it gives CASSYSRDPAHEQFF.

Ten or more counts support this clonotype. The gene calls are TRBV3-1 and TRBJ1-1, with D possibly being TRBD1 (5 bases). This CDR3 comprises 13 residues. V lost 6 bases, J lost 4 bases, and 12 bases lay in between. Per the germline V gene, CDR1 is LGHDT and CDR2 is YNNKEL (reference sequence). The CDR3 sequence is CASSQGGSTEAFF. The CDR3 DNA follows: TGTGCCAGCAGTCAGGGTGGGAGCACTGAAGCTTTCTTT.

This clonotype occurred many times. V usage is TRBV19 and J usage is TRBJ2-1; D gene unclear. Trimming shortened V by 5 bases and J by 5 bases, and 4 bases separated the two germline ends. The CDR3 is 11 residues long. CDR1 is LNHDA and CDR2 is SQIVND in the germline V gene (reference sequence). The CDR3 reads CASSLHNEQFF. The CDR3 DNA reads TGTGCCAGTAGTCTCCACAATGAGCAGTTCTTC.

The V gene is TRBV5-1, the J gene TRBJ1-1, with D perhaps TRBD1 (6 bases). The length of the CDR3 is 14 residues. Trimming removed 6 bases at V and 1 base at J, with 13 bases between. CDR1 SGHRS and CDR2 YFSETQ come from the germline V gene. This chain's CDR3 is CASNPEGQNTEAFF. CDR3 coding DNA: TGCGCCAGCAACCCGGAGGGACAGAACACTGAAGCTTTCTTT.

This clonotype was seen more than once but under ten times. V usage is TRBV10-3 and J usage is TRBJ1-1; D is ambiguous. CDR3 size: 15 residues. The germline V and J ends were trimmed by 6 bases and 10 bases, with 24 bases remaining between them. The germline gives CDR1 ENHRY, CDR2 SYGVKD. The CDR3 protein is CAIRPEVHRTIGAFF. CDR3 bases: TGTGCCATCAGGCCCGAGGTCCACCGGACGATCGGAGCTTTCTTT.

This clonotype is deemed medium-sized. The V gene is TRBV4-2, the J gene TRBJ2-7, with D tentatively TRBD2 (6 bases). This CDR3 comprises 18 residues. Germline V gene sequence: CDR1 LGHNA, CDR2 YNFKEQ. V shed 0 bases and J shed 2 bases, with 20 bases lying between them. CDR3 region: CASSQDLQREVLTYEQYF. The CDR3 nucleotides are TGTGCCAGCAGCCAAGATCTACAGAGGGAGGTACTGACCTACGAGCAGTACTTC.

The sample holds one count of this clonotype. The V gene is TRBV27, the J gene TRBJ1-4; weak D call: TRBD1 (5 bases). CDR1 and CDR2 (germline): MNHEY, SMNVEV (reference sequence). The germline V and J ends were trimmed by 3 bases and 7 bases, with 9 bases remaining between them. This CDR3 spans 13 amino acids. Written as DNA, the CDR3 is TGTGCCAGCAGTTTTTCCAGGGTTGAAAAACTGTTTTTT. Protein sequence: CASSFSRVEKLFF.

This clonotype was observed a few times. This rearrangement joins TRBV12-3 or TRBV12-4 to TRBJ2-5; D is possibly TRBD1 or TRBD2 (5 bases each). The CDR3 length is 14 residues. V was pared by 0 bases and J by 4 bases, with 9 bases between. The CDR3 loop is CASSLALGGETQYF. The CDR3 DNA reads TGTGCCAGCAGTTTAGCGCTTGGGGGAGAGACCCAGTACTTC.

The chain is built from TRBV20-1 and TRBJ2-7; 7 nucleotides line up with TRBD2. The CDR3 contains 13 residues. The V gene's germline CDR1 is DFQATT and CDR2 SNEGSKA (reference sequence). V trimming: 3 bases; J trimming: 5 bases; junction bases outside the gene matches: 7. CDR3 DNA: TGCAGTGCTAGTCGGAGGGGAGGGGACGAGCAGTACTTC. This codes for CSASRRGGDEQYF.

This clonotype was picked up many times. The rearrangement uses TRBV11-2 and TRBJ2-1; D remains unclear. The length of the CDR3 is 16 residues. V gave up 3 bases and J gave up 2 bases, with 14 bases separating them. The germline V gene has CDR1 SGHAT and CDR2 FQNNGV. For the CDR3, the DNA is TGTGCCAGCAGCTTGTTTTCAGGTACTACCTACAATGAGCAGTTCTTC. It specifies CASSLFSGTTYNEQFF.

This chain uses TRBV6-5 with TRBJ2-3, with D perhaps TRBD2 (6 bases). With 2 bases removed from V and 0 bases from J, the gap between germline ends came to 12 bases. Per germline, CDR1 MNHEY and CDR2 SVGAGI. The CDR3 covers 16 residues. DNA of the CDR3: TGTGCCAGCAGTTACATGGCGGGGACTAGCACAGATACGCAGTATTTT. This translates into CASSYMAGTSTDTQYF.